Each of the 25 T cell receptor beta chains below was sequenced from the same sample in a study of cytomegalovirus exposure and HLA in healthy donors. The PCR used 60 Vbeta and 13 Jbeta primers. Repertoires were generated with immunoSEQ multiplex PCR, while TCRdb's copy carries only in-frame clones and drops some. The sample has 180,000 or so clones, 75% to 80% seen once. Input material: PBMCs. The receptors derive from a man aged 50 or older in good health and CMV-seropositive.

The chain carries TRBV9 and TRBJ1-2, with TRBD1 as a possible D gene (6 bases). The length of the CDR3 is 15 residues. Germline V gene data show CDR1 as SGDLS and CDR2 as YYNGEE. The ends were cut back, 6 bases at V and 4 bases at J, with 19 bases in the middle. The CDR3 region is CASTKKGGGLYGYTF. The CDR3 nucleotides read TGTGCCAGCACCAAAAAGGGGGGAGGGCTCTATGGCTACACCTTC.

The rearrangement uses TRBV6-1 and TRBJ2-7, with TRBD1 as a possible D gene (5 bases). The CDR3 consists of 15 residues. From germline, CDR1 is MNHNS and CDR2 SASEGT. Trimming shortened V by 8 bases and J by 0 bases, and 17 bases separated the two germline ends. The CDR3 here is CASGAGAYSSYEQYV. CDR3 DNA: TGTGCCAGCGGGGCCGGAGCTTATAGCTCCTACGAGCAGTACGTC.

This chain joins TRBV9 and TRBJ1-6; D unresolved. Trimming left V 0 bases short and J 4 bases short, with 5 bases between. Germline CDR1 reads SGDLS; CDR2 reads YYNGEE. The CDR3 has 14 amino acids. The DNA for the CDR3 is TGTGCCAGCAGCGTAGACCGGTATAATTCACCCCTCCACTTT. It codes for CASSVDRYNSPLHF.

This clone came up a few times. V usage is TRBV7-9 and J usage is TRBJ1-5, with D maybe TRBD1 (5 bases). Germline V gene lookup returns CDR1 SEHNR and CDR2 FQNEAQ (reference sequence). The CDR3 length is 19 residues. Trimming cost V 4 bases and J 6 bases, with 28 bases left between them. The CDR3 DNA sequence: TGTGCCAGCAGCTCGAACACCGGGGGGATTTCTCTAGTAAGTCAGCCCCAGCATTTT. This gives the protein CASSSNTGGISLVSQPQHF. The entire variable domain, with the rest obtained from reference TRBV7-9 and TRBJ1-5, is as follows: DTGVSQNPRHKITKRGQNVTFRCDPISEHNRLYWYRQTLGQGPEFLTYFQNEAQLEKSRLLSDRFSAERPKGSFSTLEIQRTEQGDSAMYLCASSSNTGGISLVSQPQHFGDGTRLSIL.

The CDR3 coding sequence is TGTGCCAGCAGTTTAGGGACAATTCAAGAGACCCAGTACTTC. It yields the protein CASSLGTIQETQYF. The chain links TRBV28 to TRBJ2-5, with D tentatively TRBD1 (6 bases). V was clipped by 2 bases and J by 2 bases, with 9 bases between them. This CDR3 has 14 residues. The germline V gene has CDR1 MDHEN and CDR2 SYDVKM.

The chain uses TRBV11-2 and TRBJ2-3, with 7 bases matching TRBD1. Germline V CDR1 and CDR2: SGHAT, FQNNGV. V dropped 4 bases and J dropped 2; count of bases not matched to a gene: 15. There are 18 residues in the CDR3. CDR3 amino acids: CASSSGWGRGSSTDTQYF. In DNA, the CDR3 is TGTGCCAGCAGCTCAGGGTGGGGCAGGGGGTCTTCCACAGATACGCAGTATTTT.

The chain carries TRBV7-8 and TRBJ2-5; 7 bases line up with TRBD2. The CDR3 runs to 15 residues. Germline lookup yields CDR1 SGHVS and CDR2 FQNEAQ. V shed 5 bases, J shed 2 bases, and the junction held 8 bases outside the gene matches. The CDR3 nucleotides read TGTGCCAGCAGCCGGGGGGAGGGAAGTCAAGAGACCCAGTACTTC. Protein sequence: CASSRGEGSQETQYF.

The chain joins TRBV23-1 to TRBJ1-4, with TRBD1 matching over 8 bases. TRBV23-1 is labeled an ORF, and its function is uncertain. This CDR3 is 18 amino acids long. The J segment lost 2 bases and the V segment lost 0 bases, leaving 8 bases of the junction unmatched. CDR3 nucleotide sequence: TGCGCCAGCAGTCAATCGGGAGACAGGGGAATCACTAATGAAAAACTGTTTTTT. Its translation: CASSQSGDRGITNEKLFF.

The genes are TRBV15 and TRBJ1-4; tentative D call: TRBD1 (6 bases). The CDR3 spans 18 residues. The germline gives CDR1 LNHNV, CDR2 YYDKDF (reference sequence). Trimming left V 0 bases short and J 16 bases short, with 30 bases between. CDR3 bases: TGTGCCACCAGCAGAGAGCGTTCAGGGGACCGCGAGCTTGGGCGAGCGTTTTTT. Residues: CATSRERSGDRELGRAFF.

The V gene is TRBV11-3, the J gene TRBJ2-2, with 7 nucleotides matching TRBD1. Germline CDR1 reads SGHNT; CDR2 reads YENEEA. The CDR3 runs 16 residues. The ends lost 4 bases at V and 4 bases at J; junction bases unmatched: 9. CDR3 in amino acids: CASSSRQGMGTGELFF. The CDR3, as DNA: TGTGCCAGCAGCTCCCGACAGGGTATGGGCACCGGGGAGCTGTTTTTT.

This chain uses TRBV29-1 with TRBJ2-2; D is unclear. The CDR3 covers 16 residues. Germline V gene lookup returns CDR1 SQVTM and CDR2 ANQGSEA. V lost 0 bases and J lost 3, with 14 bases in between. DNA for the CDR3: TGCAGCGTTGAAGACGGCAGGTCGTCGGACACCGGGGAGCTGTTTTTT. Its protein product is CSVEDGRSSDTGELFF.

V is TRBV5-1 and J is TRBJ2-2; the D is unclear. V lost 0 bases and J 6 bases, leaving 12 bases between the germline ends. There are 15 residues in the CDR3. CDR1 is SGHRS, CDR2 YFSETQ, per germline. CDR3 sequence (DNA): TGCGCCAGCAGCTTGGTAACCGCGGCACCCGGGGAGCTGTTTTTT. The encoded protein is CASSLVTAAPGELFF. Combining the CDR3 with reference TRBV5-1 and TRBJ2-2 gives the whole variable domain KAGVTQTPRYLIKTRGQQVTLSCSPISGHRSVSWYQQTPGQGLQFLFEYFSETQRNKGNFPGRFSGRQFSNSRSEMNVSTLELGDSALYLCASSLVTAAPGELFFGEGSRLTVL.

The V gene is TRBV28, the J gene TRBJ1-2; D is unresolved. CDR1 is MDHEN and CDR2 is SYDVKM in the germline V gene. Trimming took off 6 bases at V and 3 bases at J, with 5 bases between the two ends. The CDR3 contains 11 residues. The CDR3 nucleotides are TGTGCCAGCAGCCCAGACTATGGCTACACCTTC. This sequence encodes CASSPDYGYTF.

Only a few counts were recorded for this clone. The CDR3 DNA is TGCGCCAGCAGCCGCATGCGGGGGAGCCCTATCTGGGAGCTGTTTTTT. It is translated as CASSRMRGSPIWELFF. The J gene is TRBJ2-2, the V gene TRBV4-3; 7 bases agree with TRBD2. The CDR3 totals 16 residues. CDR1 and CDR2 (germline): LGHNA, YSLEER. Germline trimming cut 4 bases from V and 9 bases from J; bases unmatched to any gene: 14.

The CDR3 spells CASSVAQNTEAFF. The CDR3 nucleotides are TGTGCCAGCAGCGTAGCCCAGAACACTGAAGCTTTCTTT. The chain combines TRBV9 with TRBJ1-1; D is undetermined. V shed 0 bases and J shed 1 base, with 4 bases lying between them. The CDR3 runs 13 residues. The V gene's germline CDR1 is SGDLS and CDR2 YYNGEE.

This sequence joins TRBV5-1 and TRBJ1-6; 7 nucleotides agree with TRBD1. The CDR3 is 15 residues long. The ends lost 8 bases at V and 0 bases at J; junction bases unmatched: 5. Germline V lookup: CDR1 SGHRS, CDR2 YFSETQ. The CDR3 here is CASRQGSSYNSPLHF. The CDR3 DNA follows: TGCGCCAGTAGACAGGGTAGCTCCTATAATTCACCCCTCCACTTT. The entire variable domain, with the rest obtained from reference TRBV5-1 and TRBJ1-6, is as follows: KAGVTQTPRYLIKTRGQQVTLSCSPISGHRSVSWYQQTPGQGLQFLFEYFSETQRNKGNFPGRFSGRQFSNSRSEMNVSTLELGDSALYLCASRQGSSYNSPLHFGNGTRLTVT.

The chain uses TRBV6-6 and TRBJ2-7, with 9 bases matching TRBD1. V lost 5 bases, J lost 3 bases, and 5 bases stayed unmatched. The CDR3 sequence is 14 residues long. Germline V gene sequence: CDR1 MNHNY, CDR2 SVGAGI (reference sequence). CDR3 bases: TGTGCCAGCAGTGAGGGACAGGGAGGCTACGAGCAGTACTTC. This codes for CASSEGQGGYEQYF.

The genes are TRBV27 and TRBJ2-5, with D hard to call. In germline, CDR1 is MNHEY, CDR2 SMNVEV (reference sequence). V dropped 0 bases and J dropped 4 bases, with 12 bases sitting between them. This CDR3 has 15 residues. CDR3: CASSLSLLGVETQYF. CDR3 DNA sequence: TGTGCCAGCAGTTTATCCCTACTGGGCGTAGAGACCCAGTACTTC.

The table lists this clone with a count of one. The chain has TRBV2 and TRBJ1-5; D might be TRBD1 (5 bases). The CDR3 has 13 amino acids. V gave up 6 bases and J gave up 5 bases, with 11 bases separating them. Germline values: CDR1 SNHLY, CDR2 FYNNEI. Here the CDR3 DNA reads TGTGCCAGCAGAGGGCCAGGGCATCAGCCCCAGCATTTT. Amino acids: CASRGPGHQPQHF.

This chain joins TRBV6-5 and TRBJ1-2, with 8 bases identical to TRBD1. The CDR3 is 15 residues long. V shed 6 bases, J shed 5 bases, and the junction held 11 bases outside the gene matches. CDR1 is MNHEY, CDR2 SVGAGI, per germline. The CDR3 DNA is TGTGCCAGCAGAATAGGACAGGGAATCAGATATGGCTACACCTTC. Protein sequence: CASRIGQGIRYGYTF.

The CDR3 region has the DNA TGTGCCAGCAGCGCGAACCACAGGGGAGAAGAGGAAAAACTGTTTTTT. Protein product: CASSANHRGEEEKLFF. This chain links TRBV9 with TRBJ1-4, with 7 bases identical to TRBD1. With 3 bases clipped from V and 8 bases from J, the junction kept 13 bases outside the gene matches. The CDR3 is made up of 16 amino acids. Germline-derived CDR1 and CDR2 are SGDLS and YYNGEE.

This sequence joins TRBV18 and TRBJ1-6, with 9 nucleotides matching TRBD1. The CDR3 totals 13 residues. V gave up 6 bases and J gave up 7 bases; unmatched junction bases: 1. Per germline, CDR1 KGHSH and CDR2 LQKENI. CDR3 coding DNA: TGTGCCAGCTCGACAGGGGGGAATTCACCCCTCCACTTT. This encodes CASSTGGNSPLHF. The variable domain in full, with the rest retrieved from reference TRBV18 and TRBJ1-6, is NAGVMQNPRHLVRRRGQEARLRCSPMKGHSHVYWYRQLPEEGLKFMVYLQKENIIDESGMPKERFSAEFPKEGPSILRIQQVVRGDSAAYFCASSTGGNSPLHFGNGTRLTVT.

This clone was recorded a few times. This sequence joins TRBV5-1 and TRBJ1-5; a possible D gene is TRBD1 (5 bases). Germline V gene lookup returns CDR1 SGHRS and CDR2 YFSETQ. This CDR3 is built from 15 residues. Trimming stripped 0 bases from V and 9 bases from J, with 16 bases between. The CDR3 protein is CASSLGHLYQGPQHF. CDR3 nucleotides: TGCGCCAGCAGCTTGGGACACCTTTATCAGGGGCCCCAGCATTTT.

The rearrangement links TRBV15 to TRBJ1-2, with TRBD1 matching over 9 bases. The CDR3 contains 21 residues. CDR1 LNHNV and CDR2 YYDKDF come from the germline V gene (reference sequence). The junction had 20 bases not matched to a gene; V was cut back by 3 bases and J by 0 bases. The CDR3 loop reads CATSSLNRTGTGGKSNYGYTF. In DNA, the CDR3 is TGTGCCACCAGCAGTTTAAACAGAACCGGCACAGGGGGCAAATCTAACTATGGCTACACCTTC. Based on the CDR3 plus reference TRBV15 and TRBJ1-2, the full variable domain is DAMVIQNPRYQVTQFGKPVTLSCSQTLNHNVMYWYQQKSSQAPKLLFHYYDKDFNNEADTPDNFQSRRPNTSFCFLDIRSPGLGDTAMYLCATSSLNRTGTGGKSNYGYTFGSGTRLTVV.

The chain joins TRBV19 to TRBJ1-1, with D possibly TRBD1 on 6 matching bases. Trimming pared 5 bases from V and 1 base from J, leaving 11 bases between. Looked up from germline, CDR1 is LNHDA and CDR2 is SQIVND (reference sequence). CDR3 length: 14 amino acids. In DNA form, the CDR3 reads TGTGCCAGTAGTCTCCGGGGGGCGAACACTGAAGCTTTCTTT. Translation: CASSLRGANTEAFF.